This passage covers 29 T cell receptor beta chains from one sample sequenced in a study of control samples from healthy donors and cancer patients. Profiling relied on immunoSEQ multiplex PCR, and the TCRdb table lists in-frame clones only, not all of them. The sample lists about 49,000 clones, 80% to 90% seen once, with about 2.7% in the top ten. The source material was PBMCs. All receptors derive from a woman between 45 and 65 years old with lung cancer.

The chain joins TRBV3-1 (or the pseudogene TRBV3-2) to TRBJ2-7; 9 nucleotides line up with TRBD1. Germline values: CDR1 LGHDT, CDR2 YNNKEL (reference sequence). V gave up 3 bases and J gave up 3 bases; unmatched junction bases: 15. This CDR3 is built from 18 residues. Here the CDR3 DNA reads TGTGCCAGCAGCCAGTCCGAACAGGGGGCGGTGGCTCACTACGAGCAGTACTTC. As protein: CASSQSEQGAVAHYEQYF.

V gene TRBV18 combines with J gene TRBJ1-1; D gene unclear. The CDR3 contains 14 residues. In germline, CDR1 is KGHSH, CDR2 LQKENI. Deletions cut 6 bases from V and 2 bases from J, with 13 bases between. CDR3 in amino acids: CASSLDGGNTEAFF. The CDR3, as DNA: TGTGCCAGCTCTCTCGATGGAGGTAACACTGAAGCTTTCTTT. Together with reference TRBV18 and TRBJ1-1, the CDR3 gives the full variable domain: NAGVMQNPRHLVRRRGQEARLRCSPMKGHSHVYWYRQLPEEGLKFMVYLQKENIIDESGMPKERFSAEFPKEGPSILRIQQVVRGDSAAYFCASSLDGGNTEAFFGQGTRLTVV.

This chain links TRBV19 with TRBJ1-1; TRBD1 might be the D (6 bases). Trimming shortened V by 6 bases and J by 0 bases, and 14 bases separated the two germline ends. Germline loops: CDR1 LNHDA, CDR2 SQIVND (reference sequence). The CDR3 totals 15 residues. The CDR3 spells CASSPGTNMNTEAFF. The CDR3 DNA follows: TGTGCCAGTAGCCCCGGGACAAACATGAACACTGAAGCTTTCTTT.

The rearrangement joins TRBV28 to TRBJ2-7; D is unresolved. The CDR3 runs to 13 residues. The germline V gene has CDR1 MDHEN and CDR2 SYDVKM. With 2 bases removed from V and 4 bases from J, the gap between germline ends came to 9 bases. The CDR3 DNA is TGTGCCAGCAGTTTACATCGGGTATACGAGCAGTACTTC. Translated, it gives CASSLHRVYEQYF.

The V gene is TRBV18, the J gene TRBJ2-2; D remains unclear. The CDR3 sequence is 16 residues long. Trimming stripped 5 bases from V and 2 bases from J, with 15 bases between. Germline V gene sequence: CDR1 KGHSH, CDR2 LQKENI. The CDR3 reads CASSLIETKNTGELFF. CDR3 in DNA: TGTGCCAGCTCATTAATTGAGACGAAAAACACCGGGGAGCTGTTTTTT.

This chain links TRBV10-1 with TRBJ1-1; D is perhaps TRBD1 (6 bases). The CDR3 spans 13 residues. Germline CDR1 reads WNHNN; CDR2 reads SYGVQD (reference sequence). The V end lost 6 bases, the J end lost 0 bases, and 8 bases lay between the germline ends. The CDR3 DNA is TGCGCCAGCAGCGGACAGATGAACACTGAAGCTTTCTTT. As protein: CASSGQMNTEAFF.

The chain is built from TRBV12-5 and TRBJ1-4, with D hard to call. The CDR3 sequence is 14 residues long. V was trimmed by 5 bases and J by 5 bases, leaving 12 bases between them. Looked up from germline, CDR1 is LGHNT and CDR2 is FRNRAP. The CDR3 reads CASGTGKDNEKLFF. DNA for the CDR3: TGTGCTAGTGGTACCGGAAAGGACAATGAAAAACTGTTTTTT.

The chain recombines TRBV4-3 with TRBJ2-7, with a tentative D call TRBD2 (5 bases). The germline V gene has CDR1 LGHNA and CDR2 YSLEER. The V end lost 4 bases, the J end lost 5 bases, and 12 bases lay between the germline ends. This CDR3 has 13 amino acids. CDR3 bases: TGCGCCAGCAGCCGGACTGTTGAGGACGAGCAGTACTTC. Translation gives CASSRTVEDEQYF.

The rearrangement joins TRBV4-3 to TRBJ1-2; no reliable D call. The CDR3 sequence is 15 residues long. V was clipped by 0 bases and J by 0 bases, with 8 bases between them. Germline V gene sequence: CDR1 LGHNA, CDR2 YSLEER. The CDR3 reads CASSQDWGTNYGYTF. For the CDR3, the DNA is TGCGCCAGCAGCCAAGATTGGGGTACTAACTATGGCTACACCTTC.

This clone has more than one count but fewer than ten. V gene TRBV6-1 combines with J gene TRBJ1-5; the D is unclear. The CDR3 extends over 14 amino acids. Germline V gives CDR1 MNHNS, CDR2 SASEGT. Trimming shortened V by 0 bases and J by 7 bases, and 10 bases separated the two germline ends. CDR3 loop: CASSEAGSGQPQHF. The CDR3 DNA follows: TGTGCCAGCAGTGAAGCGGGGTCAGGACAGCCCCAGCATTTT.

The CDR3 DNA follows: TGTGCCAGCAGTCGCCCGGGACAGGGCAATTCACCCCTCCACTTT. It yields the protein CASSRPGQGNSPLHF. The V and J genes are TRBV27 and TRBJ1-6, with 9 bases aligning to TRBD1. CDR1 and CDR2 from the germline V gene are MNHEY and SMNVEV (reference sequence). The J segment lost 7 bases and the V segment lost 5 bases, leaving 6 bases of the junction unmatched. The CDR3 contains 15 residues.

J is TRBJ2-6 and V is TRBV19, with a weak D call TRBD1 (6 bases). CDR1 and CDR2 (germline): LNHDA, SQIVND (reference sequence). The CDR3 extends over 13 amino acids. The CDR3 DNA follows: TGTGTCAGCAGGGGCTCTGGGGCCAACGTCCTGACTTTC. This sequence encodes CVSRGSGANVLTF.

This chain joins TRBV5-1 and TRBJ2-6; D uncertain. The CDR3 totals 14 residues. V lost 3 bases, J lost 0 bases, and 4 bases lay in between. Germline CDR1 is SGHRS and CDR2 is YFSETQ. CDR3 amino acids: CASSSNSGANVLTF. The CDR3 region has the DNA TGCGCCAGCAGCTCCAACTCTGGGGCCAACGTCCTGACTTTC.

This chain connects TRBV19 to TRBJ1-1; D ambiguous. This CDR3 has 14 residues. With 7 bases removed from V and 1 base from J, the gap between germline ends came to 13 bases. CDR1 is LNHDA and CDR2 is SQIVND in the germline V gene (reference sequence). CDR3 amino acids: CASTRGQQNTEAFF. The CDR3 bases are TGTGCCAGTACGCGAGGCCAACAGAACACTGAAGCTTTCTTT.

This chain connects TRBV30 to TRBJ2-7; 7 nucleotides line up with TRBD2. The CDR3 length is 16 residues. The V gene end was trimmed by 0 bases and the J gene end by 3 bases; junction bases not matched to a gene: 11. In germline, CDR1 is GTSNPN, CDR2 SVGIG (reference sequence). This CDR3 is CAWSVLGRRGNYEQYF. The CDR3 DNA reads TGTGCCTGGAGTGTACTCGGGCGGCGGGGGAACTACGAGCAGTACTTC.

The gene calls are TRBV7-2 and TRBJ1-4; D might be TRBD1 (6 bases). This CDR3 is 14 amino acids long. Per germline, CDR1 SGHTA and CDR2 FQGNSA. V lost 5 bases, J lost 7 bases, and 14 bases lay in between. For the CDR3, the DNA is TGTGCCAGCAGCCTGGGACAACGTCGTGAAAAACTGTTTTTT. Translation gives CASSLGQRREKLFF.

This chain links TRBV29-1 with TRBJ1-1; 7 positions agree with TRBD1. Germline trimming cut 5 bases from V and 8 bases from J; bases unmatched to any gene: 8. Germline V CDR1 and CDR2: SQVTM, ANQGSEA. The CDR3 is 12 amino acids. CDR3 sequence: CSVRQGELEAFF. As DNA, the CDR3 is TGCAGCGTTCGACAGGGCGAGTTGGAAGCTTTCTTT.

The chain is built from TRBV20-1 and TRBJ2-7; TRBD2 might be the D (6 bases). The CDR3 totals 11 residues. Germline loops: CDR1 DFQATT, CDR2 SNEGSKA (reference sequence). Trimming pared 5 bases from V and 5 bases from J, leaving 10 bases between. The CDR3, as DNA: TGCAGTGCTTCTCTAGCGAACGAGCAGTACTTC. It specifies CSASLANEQYF.

This clone was observed once. The chain links TRBV18 to TRBJ1-3; 7 nucleotides match TRBD1. The CDR3 runs to 15 residues. Germline V gene data show CDR1 as KGHSH and CDR2 as LQKENI. Trimming at V came to 6 bases and at J to 2 bases, leaving 7 bases not matched to a gene. CDR3 in DNA: TGTGCCAGCTCCCCAGACAGGGAGGCTGGAAACACCATATATTTT. Translating gives CASSPDREAGNTIYF.

The rearrangement uses TRBV19 and TRBJ1-1; the D is unclear. This CDR3 spans 15 amino acids. V was trimmed by 7 bases and J by 2 bases, leaving 17 bases between them. Germline values: CDR1 LNHDA, CDR2 SQIVND (reference sequence). The CDR3 bases are TGTGCCAGTACCCCCTACGGGGAATATAACACTGAAGCTTTCTTT. Translated: CASTPYGEYNTEAFF.

The rearrangement links TRBV2 to TRBJ1-4; 7 nucleotides align to TRBD1. Germline trimming cut 5 bases from V and 2 bases from J; bases unmatched to any gene: 8. CDR1 SNHLY and CDR2 FYNNEI come from the germline V gene. The CDR3 is made up of 16 amino acids. The CDR3 DNA reads TGTGCCAGCAGTATCCACCACAGGGGTACTAATGAAAAACTGTTTTTT. This gives the protein CASSIHHRGTNEKLFF.

The chain links TRBV19 to TRBJ2-2; D ambiguous. With 1 base removed from V and 0 bases from J, the gap between germline ends came to 15 bases. The CDR3 is 18 residues long. Germline V gene data show CDR1 as LNHDA and CDR2 as SQIVND (reference sequence). The CDR3 here is CASSIGPWSLANTGELFF. CDR3 coding DNA: TGTGCCAGTAGTATAGGTCCTTGGAGTCTCGCGAACACCGGGGAGCTGTTTTTT.

The chain joins TRBV5-1 to TRBJ1-2; D remains unclear. The V and J ends lost 0 bases and 7 bases respectively, with 10 bases between them. Germline assignment: CDR1 SGHRS and CDR2 YFSETQ. This CDR3 spans 13 amino acids. The CDR3 nucleotides are TGCGCCAGCAGCTTGGATGAAGTCTCTGGCTACACCTTC. It translates to CASSLDEVSGYTF.

A few counts support this clone. The chain couples TRBV19 to TRBJ2-5, with a weak D call TRBD1 (5 bases). Germline V gene data show CDR1 as LNHDA and CDR2 as SQIVND (reference sequence). The ends were cut back, 2 bases at V and 2 bases at J, with 9 bases in the middle. The CDR3 totals 14 residues. The DNA for the CDR3 is TGTGCCAGTAGTATACCGGACACACAAGAGACCCAGTACTTC. Its protein product is CASSIPDTQETQYF.

This chain uses TRBV6-5 with TRBJ1-1; D is uncertain. This CDR3 comprises 14 residues. V lost 6 bases, J lost 2 bases, and 13 bases lay in between. Germline assignment: CDR1 MNHEY and CDR2 SVGAGI. The CDR3 DNA is TGTGCCAGCAGCCCCGACGGCTACAACACTGAAGCTTTCTTT. Protein sequence: CASSPDGYNTEAFF.

This clone was observed once. This chain uses TRBV6-2 or TRBV6-3 with TRBJ1-2; unclear D gene. Trimming shortened V by 4 bases and J by 8 bases, and 14 bases separated the two germline ends. The CDR3 loop spans 13 amino acids. Germline V gene data show CDR1 as MNHEY and CDR2 as SVGEGT. CDR3 in DNA: TGTGCCAGCAGTTGGACCGTCCTCCGGGGCTACACCTTC. Residues: CASSWTVLRGYTF.

The chain recombines TRBV2 with TRBJ2-1; D is ambiguous. Trimming cost V 6 bases and J 2 bases, with 14 bases left between them. The CDR3 totals 15 residues. The germline gives CDR1 SNHLY, CDR2 FYNNEI. The CDR3 nucleotides read TGTGCCAGCAGGCCGACGGAGTTAACCTACAATGAGCAGTTCTTC. This sequence encodes CASRPTELTYNEQFF.

In nucleotides, the CDR3 is TGTGCCAGCAGTTACTTGGACTTACTGAACACTGAAGCTTTCTTT. Translation gives CASSYLDLLNTEAFF. The chain is built from TRBV6-2 or TRBV6-3 and TRBJ1-1; D call uncertain. The CDR3 has 15 residues. V was clipped by 1 base and J by 0 bases, with 9 bases between them. CDR1 MNHEY and CDR2 SVGEGT come from the germline V gene.

V usage is TRBV10-3 and J usage is TRBJ1-2, with a tentative D call TRBD1 (5 bases). There are 12 residues in the CDR3. Trimming removed 3 bases from V and 8 bases from J, with 10 bases in between. Per germline, CDR1 ENHRY and CDR2 SYGVKD. The CDR3 DNA reads as TGTGCCATCAGTGATCTGGGGCCCGGCTACACCTTC. It codes for CAISDLGPGYTF.